The present T cell receptor beta chain was sequenced within a study of Graves' ophthalmopathy and Graves' hyperthyroidism. The sequenced template was RNA, covering the TCR beta CDR3 region. A first-round RT-PCR used HTBI primers, followed by a second-round multiplex PCR. MiXCR, applied by TCRdb to the multiplex PCR reads, yields one record per CDR3 protein. The repertoire holds about 620,000 distinct CDR3 sequences, about 20% seen once, with more than 5.5% in the top ten. This clonotype was detected ten times or more. The CDR3 has 14 residues. V was clipped by 3 bases and J by 7 bases, with 16 bases between them.

V and J are TRBV12-3 or TRBV12-4 and TRBJ2-7; no firm D call. This TCR came from a young woman with stable Graves' hyperthyroidism. Some clones in this sample may be carry-over from other donors' samples. Sequencing was carried out using peripheral blood. The CDR3, as DNA: TGTGCCAGCAGTTTGTGGGTGGCTACCGAGGAGCAGTACTTC. It specifies CASSLWVATEEQYF.